The 14 T cell receptor beta chains below all came from one sample that was sequenced in a study of T-cell reconstitution after alpha-beta-depleted transplantation in children. The authors prepared the TCRbeta library with unique molecular identifiers. TCRdb independently ran MiXCR on the PCR reads; one entry per CDR3 protein. The sample has under 400,000 distinct CDR3 sequences; around 20% are singletons. This specimen consisted of PBMCs, mostly from graft donor cells, obtained 180 days after TCRalphabeta/CD19-depleted stem cell transplant. These receptors came from a male patient between 10 and 17 years old who had a stem cell transplant for acute lymphoblastic leukemia, so the T cells may come from the graft donor.

This chain uses TRBV6-1 with TRBJ2-1; a weak D match, TRBD2 (5 bases). The ends were cut back, 5 bases at V and 9 bases at J, with 14 bases in the middle. The CDR3 has 13 residues. The germline gives CDR1 MNHNS, CDR2 SASEGT. For the CDR3, the DNA is TGTGCCAGCAGTACCGGTAGGGAGACTGAGCAGTTCTTC. The encoded protein is CASSTGRETEQFF.

The chain has TRBV12-3 or TRBV12-4 and TRBJ1-4, with a weak D call TRBD1 (5 bases). V dropped 3 bases and J dropped 1 base, with 12 bases sitting between them. This CDR3 comprises 16 residues. CDR3 sequence (DNA): TGTGCCAGCAGTTTCGGCGGGGGGAGAACTAATGAAAAACTGTTTTTT. Translation gives CASSFGGGRTNEKLFF.

This clonotype has just a few counts. The chain couples TRBV18 to TRBJ2-2, with a tentative D call TRBD1 (6 bases). Trimming cost V 2 bases and J 4 bases, with 8 bases left between them. The CDR3 has 14 residues. Germline values: CDR1 KGHSH, CDR2 LQKENI. In nucleotides, the CDR3 is TGTGCCAGCTCACCAATGGGGGCCACCGGGGAGCTGTTTTTT. It codes for CASSPMGATGELFF.

This clonotype was counted between two and nine times. The V gene is TRBV7-3, the J gene TRBJ1-1, with D maybe TRBD1 (5 bases). The V gene lost 1 base and the J gene lost 4 bases, with 10 bases spanning the gap. The CDR3 spans 14 residues. CDR1 and CDR2 (germline): SGHTA, FQGTGA. The CDR3 is CASSLMRQGTEAFF. The DNA of the CDR3 is TGTGCCAGCAGCTTAATGCGGCAGGGCACTGAAGCTTTCTTT.

This clonotype was recorded a few times. J is TRBJ2-1 and V is TRBV6-2 or TRBV6-3; D gene uncertain. Germline V gene data show CDR1 as MNHEY and CDR2 as SVGEGT. The V end lost 6 bases, the J end lost 5 bases, and 2 bases lay between the germline ends. The length of the CDR3 is 10 residues. The CDR3 protein is CASSNNEQFF. The DNA for the CDR3 is TGTGCCAGCAGCAACAATGAGCAGTTCTTC.

The table lists this clonotype with a few counts. This chain uses TRBV7-2 with TRBJ2-7; TRBD2 aligns across 9 bases. V trimming: 5 bases; J trimming: 3 bases; junction bases outside the gene matches: 8. Looked up from germline, CDR1 is SGHTA and CDR2 is FQGNSA. CDR3 length: 15 residues. The CDR3 bases are TGTGCCAGCAGCCCTGTAGCGGGAGCCTACTACGAGCAGTACTTC. Protein sequence: CASSPVAGAYYEQYF.

The sample holds many counts of this clonotype. The CDR3 sequence is CASTKQSSGANVLTF. In nucleotides, the CDR3 is TGTGCCAGCACCAAACAAAGCTCTGGGGCCAACGTCCTGACTTTC. J is TRBJ2-6 and V is TRBV6-1; no clear D. Germline loops: CDR1 MNHNS, CDR2 SASEGT. The V gene lost 7 bases and the J gene lost 0 bases, with 10 bases spanning the gap. The CDR3 runs to 15 residues.

This rearrangement joins TRBV21-1 to TRBJ1-5. TRBV21-1 is listed as a pseudogene. The CDR3 covers 13 residues. The CDR3, as DNA: TGTGCCAGCAAGAGAGGGTGGTATCAGCCCCAGCATTTT. Protein sequence: CASKRGWYQPQHF.

The rearrangement joins TRBV5-1 to TRBJ1-2, with 8 bases lining up with TRBD1. The CDR3 has 16 amino acids. V lost 5 bases and J lost 4; bases outside the gene matches: 13. Germline V gene data show CDR1 as SGHRS and CDR2 as YFSETQ. The CDR3 loop reads CASRPNPGTGRYGYTF. CDR3 coding DNA: TGCGCCAGCAGACCAAACCCCGGGACAGGCCGCTATGGCTACACCTTC.

The chain has TRBV5-4 and TRBJ2-1; possible D gene TRBD1, 5 bases. Germline CDR1 and CDR2: SGHNT and YYREEE (reference sequence). The CDR3 covers 15 residues. With 4 bases removed from V and 0 bases from J, the gap between germline ends came to 11 bases. The CDR3 loop reads CASSPDTRSYNEQFF. CDR3 coding DNA: TGTGCCAGCAGCCCGGACACCCGCTCCTACAATGAGCAGTTCTTC.

CDR3 residues: CASSQVFDEQFF. The CDR3 DNA reads as TGCGCCAGCAGCCAAGTGTTCGATGAGCAGTTCTTC. The chain has TRBV4-1 and TRBJ2-1; no clear D. Germline CDR1 MGHRA, CDR2 YSYEKL. V was pared by 1 base and J by 8 bases, with 6 bases between. There are 12 residues in the CDR3.

The chain is built from TRBV20-1 and TRBJ2-4; TRBD1 might be the D (7 bases). Germline V lookup: CDR1 DFQATT, CDR2 SNEGSKA (reference sequence). The CDR3 sequence is 15 residues long. V was clipped by 4 bases and J by 6 bases, with 19 bases between them. CDR3 nucleotide sequence: TGCAGTGCTACCCCAGGGGGGTCTAGGCTAAACATTCAGTACTTC. Translated, it gives CSATPGGSRLNIQYF.

This clonotype has more than one count but fewer than ten. The genes are TRBV29-1 and TRBJ2-5; 10 positions match TRBD2. CDR1 is SQVTM and CDR2 is ANQGSEA in the germline V gene. The CDR3 sequence is 13 residues long. V shed 2 bases, J shed 4 bases, and the junction held 1 base outside the gene matches. CDR3: CSVELAGAETQYF. The CDR3 DNA is TGCAGCGTTGAACTAGCGGGAGCAGAGACCCAGTACTTC.

This chain uses TRBV5-1 with TRBJ2-1; unclear D gene. V shed 0 bases and J shed 0 bases, with 7 bases lying between them. Germline values: CDR1 SGHRS, CDR2 YFSETQ. The CDR3 loop spans 15 amino acids. The DNA for the CDR3 is TGCGCCAGCAGCTTGGCGGTAGGCTCCTACAATGAGCAGTTCTTC. This codes for CASSLAVGSYNEQFF.